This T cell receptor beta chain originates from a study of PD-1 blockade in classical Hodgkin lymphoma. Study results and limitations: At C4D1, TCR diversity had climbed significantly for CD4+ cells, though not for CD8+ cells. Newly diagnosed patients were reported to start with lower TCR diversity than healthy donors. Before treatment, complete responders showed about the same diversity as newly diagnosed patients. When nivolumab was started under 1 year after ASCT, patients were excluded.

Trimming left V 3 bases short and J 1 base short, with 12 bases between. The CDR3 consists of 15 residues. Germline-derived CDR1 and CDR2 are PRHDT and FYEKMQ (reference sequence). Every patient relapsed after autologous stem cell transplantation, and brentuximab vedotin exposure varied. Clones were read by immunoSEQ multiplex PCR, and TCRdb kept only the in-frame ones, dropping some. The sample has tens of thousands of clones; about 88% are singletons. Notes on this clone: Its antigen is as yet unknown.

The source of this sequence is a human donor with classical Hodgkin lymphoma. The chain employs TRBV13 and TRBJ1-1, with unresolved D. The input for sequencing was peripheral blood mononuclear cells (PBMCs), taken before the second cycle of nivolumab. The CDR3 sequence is CASSFLGAGNTEAFF. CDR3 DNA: TGTGCCAGCAGCTTTCTAGGCGCAGGGAACACTGAAGCTTTCTTT.